This entry is about one T cell receptor beta chain. V was pared by 7 bases and J by 5 bases, with 19 bases between. Per the germline V gene, CDR1 is SGDLS and CDR2 is YYNGEE. CDR3 length equals 15 residues. Assay used: immunoSEQ multiplex PCR; TCRdb lists only in-frame clones, some missing. The sample holds 85,000 to 110,000 clones, approximately 90% seen once. The source of the sample is a study of control samples from healthy donors and cancer patients. Sequencing was performed on PBMCs. The genes are TRBV9 and TRBJ1-5; no firm D call. The receptor comes from a man aged 55 to 70 with lung cancer. In nucleotides, the CDR3 is TGTGCCAGCGTAAACAGACCGGGAAGTGATCAGCCCCAGCATTTT. Amino acids: CASVNRPGSDQPQHF.